A selection of T cell receptor beta chains follows, all from one sample in a study of T cell responses to AZD1222 COVID-19 vaccine. Generated by immunoSEQ multiplex PCR, the TCRdb table keeps only in-frame clones and is missing some. The table lists over 110,000 clones, 85% to 95% of them singletons, with approximately 12% in the top ten. The sample here was peripheral blood, taken after recovery from COVID-19. The receptors were sampled from an adult who had recovered from COVID-19. CDR3s include the opening cysteine and the closing phenylalanine or tryptophan. The D gene is left open where the match is weak. Where a row states a size, it is once, few, many or the class of an expanded clone; other rows omit it.

V	size	D	J	CDR3	DNA
TRBV7-9	-	-	TRBJ2-3	CASGRDQFEQYF	TGTGCCAGCGGTCGAGACCAGTTTGAGCAGTATTTT
TRBV10-3	-	TRBD1	TRBJ1-6	CAISESGQGKNNSPLHF	TGTGCCATCAGTGAATCGGGACAGGGCAAAAATAATTCACCCCTCCACTTT
TRBV11-2	-	-	TRBJ2-5	CASSLTVGARETQYF	TGTGCCAGCAGCTTAACGGTCGGGGCACGAGAGACCCAGTACTTC
TRBV5-1	-	TRBD2	TRBJ2-3	CASRISGKSTDTQYF	TGCGCCAGCAGGATCAGCGGGAAGAGCACAGATACGCAGTATTTT
TRBV4-2	-	-	TRBJ2-5	CASSQEETQYF	TGTGCCAGCAGCCAAGAGGAGACCCAGTACTTC
TRBV6-5	-	-	TRBJ1-2	CASAVDSFGYGYTF	TGTGCCAGCGCGGTAGACAGTTTTGGCTATGGCTACACCTTC
TRBV5-1	-	-	TRBJ2-2	CASSLGQNTGELFF	TGCGCCAGCAGCCTCGGACAGAACACCGGGGAGCTGTTTTTT
TRBV11-2	-	-	TRBJ2-7	CASSRGGRNTHEQYF	TGTGCCAGCAGCCGTGGGGGGCGGAATACCCACGAGCAGTACTTC
TRBV5-4	-	TRBD1	TRBJ2-1	CASSPIQGVVYNEQFF	TGTGCCAGCAGCCCGATTCAGGGGGTGGTCTACAATGAGCAGTTCTTC
TRBV6-5	-	-	TRBJ1-5	CASSSIRGQSNQPQHF	TGTGCCAGCAGTTCCATCAGGGGTCAGAGCAATCAGCCCCAGCATTTT
TRBV2	-	TRBD2	TRBJ2-7	CASSEGLAGLSYEQYF	TGTGCCAGCAGTGAGGGACTAGCGGGCCTCTCCTACGAGCAGTACTTC
TRBV14	-	-	TRBJ1-4	CASSPNARAFNEKLFF	TGTGCCAGCAGCCCCAATGCTAGGGCTTTTAATGAAAAACTGTTTTTT
TRBV4-1	once	-	TRBJ2-7	CASSQGATPRYEQYF	TGCGCCAGCAGCCAAGGAGCGACACCCAGGTACGAGCAGTACTTC
TRBV19	-	TRBD2	TRBJ2-3	CASSTSGGDTQYF	TGTGCCAGTAGTACTAGCGGAGGCGATACGCAGTATTTT
TRBV6-2/TRBV6-3	-	TRBD2	TRBJ2-7	CASSPQGGRSYEQYF	TGTGCCAGCAGCCCCCAGGGCGGGAGGTCCTACGAGCAGTACTTC
TRBV4-2	-	-	TRBJ2-7	CASSQEGSTYEQYF	TGTGCCAGCAGCCAAGAGGGATCCACCTACGAGCAGTACTTC
TRBV3-1/TRBV3-2	-	TRBD1	TRBJ2-7	CASSSWDREGEQYF	TGTGCCAGCAGCTCCTGGGACAGGGAAGGCGAGCAGTACTTC
TRBV9	once	-	TRBJ1-6	CASSGDNSYNSPLHF	TGTGCCAGCAGCGGGGACAACTCCTATAATTCACCCCTCCACTTT
TRBV5-8	-	TRBD2	TRBJ2-1	CASSPTSGRRGEQFF	TGTGCCAGCAGCCCGACTAGCGGGAGGAGGGGTGAGCAGTTCTTC
TRBV7-9	-	-	TRBJ2-7	CASSLLGSGSYEQYF	TGTGCCAGCAGCTTACTGGGTTCGGGCTCCTACGAGCAGTACTTC
TRBV7-2	-	TRBD2	TRBJ2-7	CASSLVAGGIYEQYF	TGTGCCAGCAGCTTAGTTGCGGGAGGGATCTACGAGCAGTACTTC
TRBV10-1	-	TRBD2	TRBJ2-2	CATSRSGTSGRTGELFF	TGCGCCACCTCCCGCTCCGGGACTAGCGGTCGCACCGGGGAGCTGTTTTTT
TRBV28	once	-	TRBJ1-3	CASSLGGNSGNTIYF	TGTGCCAGCAGTTTGGGGGGAAACTCTGGAAACACCATATATTTT
TRBV7-9	-	-	TRBJ2-7	CASSLVASNEQYF	TGTGCCAGCAGCTTAGTTGCTAGTAACGAGCAGTACTTC
TRBV7-9	once	-	TRBJ2-2	CASSLNLRVTGELFF	TGTGCCAGCAGCTTAAATCTTAGGGTTACCGGGGAGCTGTTTTTT
TRBV7-6	-	TRBD1	TRBJ1-1	CASSIEGARNTEAFF	TGTGCCAGCAGCATTGAGGGGGCCAGGAACACTGAAGCTTTCTTT
TRBV5-5	-	-	TRBJ2-7	CASSSTPIVSYEQYF	TGTGCCAGCAGCTCAACCCCGATAGTGTCCTACGAGCAGTACTTC
TRBV6-2/TRBV6-3	-	TRBD2	TRBJ2-5	CASSIAGEWGKTQYF	TGTGCCAGCAGTATAGCGGGAGAATGGGGAAAGACCCAGTACTTC
TRBV11-2	-	-	TRBJ2-3	CASSLVGRFPGTDTQYF	TGTGCCAGCAGCTTAGTGGGGCGGTTCCCTGGCACAGATACGCAGTATTTT
TRBV12-3/TRBV12-4	-	TRBD1	TRBJ2-1	CASSAYRGNEQFF	TGTGCCAGCAGTGCCTACAGGGGCAATGAGCAGTTCTTC
TRBV27	-	TRBD2	TRBJ2-3	CASSFSGSRRDTQYF	TGTGCCAGCAGCTTCAGCGGGAGCCGCAGGGATACGCAGTATTTT
TRBV29-1	-	-	TRBJ2-2	CSVGTSFTGELFF	TGCAGCGTTGGGACATCTTTCACCGGGGAGCTGTTTTTT
TRBV28	-	TRBD2	TRBJ2-7	CASSPPSPGLAPRSYEQYF	TGTGCCAGCAGTCCGCCGAGTCCGGGACTAGCACCCCGCTCCTACGAGCAGTACTTC
TRBV6-5	once	-	TRBJ1-5	CASRSREHQPQHF	TGTGCCAGCAGAAGCAGGGAGCATCAGCCCCAGCATTTT
TRBV11-2	-	-	TRBJ1-2	CASSPGVYGYTF	TGTGCCAGCAGTCCGGGGGTATACGGCTACACCTTC
TRBV19	-	-	TRBJ2-7	CASSAGGPYEQYF	TGTGCCAGTAGCGCCGGGGGGCCCTACGAGCAGTACTTC
TRBV29-1	-	TRBD1	TRBJ1-4	CSVQLTGGRGEKLFF	TGCAGCGTCCAGCTGACAGGGGGCAGGGGTGAAAAACTGTTTTTT
TRBV4-1	-	-	TRBJ2-5	CASSRGRAETQYF	TGCGCCAGCAGCCGGGGCAGAGCAGAGACCCAGTACTTC
TRBV2	once	-	TRBJ1-1	CASSLNEGTEAFF	TGTGCCAGCAGTTTAAACGAGGGAACTGAAGCTTTCTTT
TRBV20-1	once	-	TRBJ1-4	CSASTRGRGEKLFF	TGCAGTGCCAGTACTCGGGGGCGCGGGGAAAAACTGTTTTTT
TRBV19	-	TRBD2	TRBJ2-1	CASSSGTRGYNEQFF	TGTGCCAGTAGTAGCGGGACTAGGGGCTACAATGAGCAGTTCTTC
TRBV4-1	-	TRBD1	TRBJ2-6	CASSQRVAGTGVSGANVLTF	TGCGCCAGCAGCCAACGGGTAGCCGGGACAGGAGTCTCTGGGGCCAACGTCCTGACTTTC
TRBV11-2	-	TRBD1	TRBJ1-6	CASSPNPGQGGSPLHF	TGTGCCAGCAGCCCCAACCCGGGACAGGGGGGATCACCCCTCCACTTT
TRBV11-2	once	-	TRBJ2-3	CASSTRKGGPTDTQYF	TGTGCCAGCAGCACACGAAAGGGGGGGCCCACAGATACGCAGTATTTT
TRBV15	-	-	TRBJ2-3	CATSRRVSRATDTQYF	TGTGCCACCAGCAGACGTGTCTCAAGGGCCACAGATACGCAGTATTTT
TRBV4-1	-	-	TRBJ1-5	CASSHSGLLSNQPQHF	TGCGCCAGCAGCCACTCAGGGCTATTGAGCAATCAGCCCCAGCATTTT
TRBV5-5	-	-	TRBJ1-2	CASSLGGAEAGYTF	TGTGCCAGCAGCTTGGGTGGGGCGGAGGCTGGCTACACCTTC
TRBV28	-	-	TRBJ1-5	CASDGRGVVSNQPQHF	TGTGCCAGCGACGGGAGGGGGGTAGTGAGCAATCAGCCCCAGCATTTT